A selection of T cell receptor beta chains follows, all from one sample in a study of regulatory T cells in long-lasting Graves disease. Each CDR3 protein is one row after TCRdb ran MiXCR on the multiplex PCR reads. The table has 350,000 to 400,000 distinct CDR3 sequences, about a sixth seen once. In addition, the sample was reused for a study of T cells in Graves' hyperthyroidism and ophthalmopathy.

The sequencing here drew on peripheral blood mononuclear cells (PBMCs), taken at new diagnosis, from a patient treated with antithyroid drugs. The receptors here all came from a woman younger than 35 with Graves disease. The conserved cysteine and the conserved F or W are not part of the CDR3 here. The order of the fields is J gene, V gene, CDR3 protein.

TRBJ1-4 | TRBV3-1 | ASSQDPGGYEKLF
TRBJ2-1 | TRBV3-1 | ASSQDRGGGRSYNEQF
TRBJ1-2 | TRBV28 | ASSLLSPPGQGYGRHGYT
TRBJ2-3 | TRBV9 | ASSPRDRTGHTDTQY
TRBJ1-1 | TRBV6-2/TRBV6-3 | ASSYSTPMNTEAF
TRBJ2-7 | TRBV2 | ASTADGYEQY
TRBJ2-3 | TRBV6-1 | ASSEEWTDTQY
TRBJ1-2 | TRBV27 | ASHAGDYGYT
TRBJ2-1 | TRBV6-1 | ASSDMRRGGQDEQF
TRBJ2-5 | TRBV11-2 | ASSLVGPQY
TRBJ2-5 | TRBV6-1 | ASSDFGTGVEETQY
TRBJ1-5 | TRBV19 | ASTRGQPNGNQPQH
TRBJ2-1 | TRBV27 | ASSWGGREQF
TRBJ2-7 | TRBV20-1 | SARDKARDSYEQY